These T cell receptor beta chains were read from a single sample in a study of cytomegalovirus exposure and HLA in healthy donors. Clones were read by immunoSEQ multiplex PCR, and TCRdb kept only the in-frame ones, dropping some. The table has fewer than 250,000 clones, around nine tenths seen once. The sample was PBMCs. The receptors shown here come from a woman between 18 and 30 years old in good health and CMV-seropositive. The conserved cysteine and the conserved F or W are not part of the CDR3 here. The order of the fields is J gene, V gene, CDR3 protein.

J: TRBJ2-7
V: TRBV28
CDR3: ASSLEGGSYEQY

J: TRBJ1-3
V: TRBV27
CDR3: ASSLSRWTAGNTIY

J: TRBJ2-5
V: TRBV7-8
CDR3: ASSPGDTQETQY

J: TRBJ1-1
V: TRBV5-1
CDR3: ASSLDRGSTEAF

J: TRBJ2-7
V: TRBV27
CDR3: ASKSPGDYEQY

J: TRBJ2-3
V: TRBV6-1
CDR3: ASSGQATDTQY

J: TRBJ1-1
V: TRBV27
CDR3: ASSFQRDTEAF

J: TRBJ1-2
V: TRBV6-5
CDR3: ASSRGTDISYGYT

J: TRBJ2-7
V: TRBV15
CDR3: ATSRARGTSYEQY

J: TRBJ2-7
V: TRBV13
CDR3: ASSHLAGGDEQY